This T cell receptor (beta chain) came from a study of blood T cells in healthy people across ages. General study points: Investigators treated diversity estimates from one million T cells as underestimates. While age rose, TCR beta diversity per million T cells dropped in a roughly linear way.

Peripheral blood was drawn, about 10 milliliters per donor. At least 5.5 micrograms of total RNA were extracted per sample. As concerns this clonotype: Its antigen is currently unknown.

A second about 6 to 12 cycle PCR used barcoded and J-beta primers. TCRdb reanalysed the 5' RACE reads using MiXCR and keeps one entry per CDR3 protein. The data hold 700,000 to 1,000,000 distinct CDR3 sequences, with 40% to 50% observed a single time. The sample consisted of blood. The TCR comes from a man aged 55 to 70 in good health.

The CDR3 region is CASSRASGGNTDTQYF. In DNA form, the CDR3 reads TGTGCCAGCAGCAGAGCTAGCGGGGGAAACACAGATACGCAGTATTTT. The gene calls are TRBV7-3 and TRBJ2-3; 10 bases map to TRBD2. Trimming took 5 bases from V and 2 from J; bases not matched to a gene: 7. Germline V gene data show CDR1 as SGHTA and CDR2 as FQGTGA. The CDR3 spans 16 residues.